The rows below give T cell receptor beta chains drawn from one sample of a study of blood T cell repertoires in COVID-19. TCRdb keeps only in-frame clones here, not all; method: immunoSEQ multiplex PCR. The sample has 130,000 to 150,000 clones, about 86% seen once. Sample: peripheral blood. The receptors come from a woman aged 50 to 60 with active or convalescent COVID-19. CDR3s include the opening cysteine and the closing phenylalanine or tryptophan. Fields, in order: V gene, clone size, J gene, D gene, CDR3 length, CDR3 DNA, CDR3 protein. D genes are given only for firm matches. Some rows mark clone size as missing; the rest say once, few, many or name a class of expanded clone.

V gene: TRBV7-6; clone size: .; J gene: TRBJ2-7; D gene: .; CDR3 length: 13; CDR3 DNA: TGTGCCAGCAGCCCCCAAAAGGGGTACGAGCAGTACTTC; CDR3 protein: CASSPQKGYEQYF
V gene: TRBV24-1; clone size: .; J gene: TRBJ1-4; D gene: TRBD1; CDR3 length: 15; CDR3 DNA: TGTGCCACCAGTGAGTCAGGGGGAGCTAATGAAAAACTGTTTTTT; CDR3 protein: CATSESGGANEKLFF
V gene: TRBV9; clone size: .; J gene: TRBJ2-5; D gene: TRBD1; CDR3 length: 16; CDR3 DNA: TGTGCCAGCAGCGTAGATGGGACAGGGTTCCGAGAGACCCAGTACTTC; CDR3 protein: CASSVDGTGFRETQYF
V gene: TRBV4-3; clone size: .; J gene: TRBJ1-6; D gene: TRBD1; CDR3 length: 15; CDR3 DNA: TGCGCCAGCAGCCAAGATTCGACAGGGGTCTCACCCCTCCACTTT; CDR3 protein: CASSQDSTGVSPLHF
V gene: TRBV27; clone size: .; J gene: TRBJ1-4; D gene: .; CDR3 length: 12; CDR3 DNA: TGTGCCAGCAGTTTCCTTAATGAAAAACTGTTTTTT; CDR3 protein: CASSFLNEKLFF
V gene: TRBV27; clone size: .; J gene: TRBJ2-3; D gene: TRBD2; CDR3 length: 16; CDR3 DNA: TGTGCCAGCAGGGTACTAGCGGGGGGGTCCACAGATACGCAGTATTTT; CDR3 protein: CASRVLAGGSTDTQYF
V gene: TRBV30; clone size: .; J gene: TRBJ2-3; D gene: TRBD2; CDR3 length: 15; CDR3 DNA: TGTGCCTGGAGCCTAAGGAGCGGGAGGGGTTATACGCAGTATTTT; CDR3 protein: CAWSLRSGRGYTQYF
V gene: TRBV4-2; clone size: once; J gene: TRBJ2-3; D gene: .; CDR3 length: 15; CDR3 DNA: TGTGCCAGCAGCCAAGACACTGCTCGCACAGATACGCAGTATTTT; CDR3 protein: CASSQDTARTDTQYF
V gene: TRBV2; clone size: .; J gene: TRBJ2-7; D gene: .; CDR3 length: 13; CDR3 DNA: TGTGCCAGCAAGATCCCTTCTACCTACGAGCAGTACTTC; CDR3 protein: CASKIPSTYEQYF
V gene: TRBV6-5; clone size: .; J gene: TRBJ1-1; D gene: .; CDR3 length: 12; CDR3 DNA: TGTGCCAGCAGTTTGCGCGGATCCGAAGCTTTCTTT; CDR3 protein: CASSLRGSEAFF
V gene: TRBV15; clone size: .; J gene: TRBJ2-2; D gene: .; CDR3 length: 14; CDR3 DNA: TGTGCCACCAGCAGAGAATGGGCAGCCGGGGAGCTGTTTTTT; CDR3 protein: CATSREWAAGELFF
V gene: TRBV29-1; clone size: .; J gene: TRBJ2-7; D gene: .; CDR3 length: 11; CDR3 DNA: TGCAGCGCTCGGACTCGATACGAGCAGTACTTC; CDR3 protein: CSARTRYEQYF
V gene: TRBV7-8; clone size: once; J gene: TRBJ2-3; D gene: TRBD2; CDR3 length: 18; CDR3 DNA: TGTGCCAGCAGCTTAGGGACTAGCGGGGGGGCCAGGGCAGATACGCAGTATTTT; CDR3 protein: CASSLGTSGGARADTQYF
V gene: TRBV7-3; clone size: .; J gene: TRBJ2-1; D gene: TRBD2; CDR3 length: 16; CDR3 DNA: TGTGCCAGCAGCTTAGTGGCGGGAGATTTCTACAATGAGCAGTTCTTC; CDR3 protein: CASSLVAGDFYNEQFF
V gene: TRBV2; clone size: .; J gene: TRBJ1-2; D gene: .; CDR3 length: 12; CDR3 DNA: TGTGCCAGCGGAAACAGGAACTATGGCTACACCTTC; CDR3 protein: CASGNRNYGYTF
V gene: TRBV5-6; clone size: .; J gene: TRBJ1-1; D gene: .; CDR3 length: 14; CDR3 DNA: TGTGCCAGCAGCTTAGGACAGCTGAGCACTGAAGCTTTCTTT; CDR3 protein: CASSLGQLSTEAFF
V gene: TRBV7-9; clone size: .; J gene: TRBJ1-4; D gene: .; CDR3 length: 13; CDR3 DNA: TGTGCCGGTCAACGGACAACGGGTGAAAAACTGTTTTTT; CDR3 protein: CAGQRTTGEKLFF
V gene: TRBV12-5; clone size: .; J gene: TRBJ2-5; D gene: .; CDR3 length: 15; CDR3 DNA: TGTGCTAGTGGTTTGTACAGGACCCAAGCAGAGACCCAGTACTTC; CDR3 protein: CASGLYRTQAETQYF
V gene: TRBV30; clone size: once; J gene: TRBJ2-7; D gene: .; CDR3 length: 13; CDR3 DNA: TGTGCCTGGAGTGTATCCGGTAGCTACGAGCAGTACTTC; CDR3 protein: CAWSVSGSYEQYF
V gene: TRBV6-5; clone size: .; J gene: TRBJ2-2; D gene: .; CDR3 length: 14; CDR3 DNA: TGTGCCAGCAGTTACTCGACCGGGGCCGGGGAGCTGTTTTTT; CDR3 protein: CASSYSTGAGELFF
V gene: TRBV29-1; clone size: few; J gene: TRBJ2-1; D gene: .; CDR3 length: 14; CDR3 DNA: TGCAGCGCCATGGACTCCTCTTCCTACAATGAGCAGTTCTTC; CDR3 protein: CSAMDSSSYNEQFF
V gene: TRBV6-6; clone size: .; J gene: TRBJ2-3; D gene: .; CDR3 length: 16; CDR3 DNA: TGTGCCAGCAGCACCGGGTCTTCTGGAGGGCCGGGTACGCAGTATTTT; CDR3 protein: CASSTGSSGGPGTQYF